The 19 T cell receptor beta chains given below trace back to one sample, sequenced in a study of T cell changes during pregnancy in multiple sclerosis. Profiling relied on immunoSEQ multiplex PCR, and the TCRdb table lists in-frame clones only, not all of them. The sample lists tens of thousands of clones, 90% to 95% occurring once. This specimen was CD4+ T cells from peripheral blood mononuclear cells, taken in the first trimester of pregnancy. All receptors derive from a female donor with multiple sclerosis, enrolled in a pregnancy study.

The chain's CDR3 is CASSKTGTGANVLTF. In DNA, the CDR3 is TGCGCCAGCAGCAAAACAGGGACTGGGGCCAACGTCCTGACTTTC. The chain links TRBV4-1 to TRBJ2-6, with a possible D match to TRBD1 (6 bases). Per germline, CDR1 MGHRA and CDR2 YSYEKL. The CDR3 has 15 amino acids. Trimming removed 5 bases at V and 2 bases at J, with 10 bases between.

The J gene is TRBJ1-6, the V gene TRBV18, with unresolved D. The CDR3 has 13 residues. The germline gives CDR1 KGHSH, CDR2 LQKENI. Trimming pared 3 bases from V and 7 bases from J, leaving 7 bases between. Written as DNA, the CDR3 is TGTGCCAGCTCACCGGTCAGGAATTCACCCCTCCACTTT. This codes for CASSPVRNSPLHF.

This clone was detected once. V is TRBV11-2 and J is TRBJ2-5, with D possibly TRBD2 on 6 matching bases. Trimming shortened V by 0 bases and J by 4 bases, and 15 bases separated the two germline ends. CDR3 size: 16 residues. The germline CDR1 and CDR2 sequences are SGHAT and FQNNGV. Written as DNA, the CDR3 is TGTGCCAGCAGCTTAGATCGGGGGACCTTACTAGAGACCCAGTACTTC. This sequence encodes CASSLDRGTLLETQYF.

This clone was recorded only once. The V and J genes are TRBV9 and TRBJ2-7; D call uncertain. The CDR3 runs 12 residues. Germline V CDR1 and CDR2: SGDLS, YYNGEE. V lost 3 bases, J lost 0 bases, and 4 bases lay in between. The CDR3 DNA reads TGTGCCAGCAGCGGGAGCTCCTACGAGCAGTACTTC. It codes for CASSGSSYEQYF.

The CDR3 nucleotides read TGTGCCAGCAGCTTTCAAGAGAAGAGGTCCTATAATTCACCCCTCCACTTT. It is translated as CASSFQEKRSYNSPLHF. The chain combines TRBV11-1 with TRBJ1-6; no firm D call. CDR1 and CDR2 from the germline V gene are SGHAT and FQDESV (reference sequence). CDR3 length: 17 amino acids. V was clipped by 3 bases and J by 1 base, with 13 bases between them.

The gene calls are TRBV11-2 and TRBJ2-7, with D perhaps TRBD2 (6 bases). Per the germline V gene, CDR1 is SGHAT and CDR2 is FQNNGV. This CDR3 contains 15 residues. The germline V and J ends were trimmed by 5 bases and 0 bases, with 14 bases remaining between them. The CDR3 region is CASSPRGGASYEQYF. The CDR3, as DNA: TGTGCCAGCAGCCCGCGGGGAGGAGCCTCCTACGAGCAGTACTTC.

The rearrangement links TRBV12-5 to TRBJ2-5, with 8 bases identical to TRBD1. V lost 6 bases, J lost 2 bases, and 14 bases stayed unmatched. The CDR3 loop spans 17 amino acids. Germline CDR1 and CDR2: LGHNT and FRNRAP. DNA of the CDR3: TGTGCTAGTGGCCTTCACGGGACAGGAGACACACAAGAGACCCAGTACTTC. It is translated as CASGLHGTGDTQETQYF.

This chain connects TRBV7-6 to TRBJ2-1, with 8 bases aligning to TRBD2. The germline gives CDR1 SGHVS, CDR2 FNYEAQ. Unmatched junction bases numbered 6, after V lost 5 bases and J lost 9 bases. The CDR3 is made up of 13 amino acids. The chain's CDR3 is CASSRGGEGEQFF. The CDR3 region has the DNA TGTGCCAGCAGCCGGGGGGGGGAAGGTGAGCAGTTCTTC. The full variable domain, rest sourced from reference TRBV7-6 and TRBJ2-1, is GAGVSQSPRYKVTKRGQDVALRCDPISGHVSLYWYRQALGQGPEFLTYFNYEAQQDKSGLPNDRFSAERPEGSISTLTIQRTEQRDSAMYRCASSRGGEGEQFFGPGTRLTVL.

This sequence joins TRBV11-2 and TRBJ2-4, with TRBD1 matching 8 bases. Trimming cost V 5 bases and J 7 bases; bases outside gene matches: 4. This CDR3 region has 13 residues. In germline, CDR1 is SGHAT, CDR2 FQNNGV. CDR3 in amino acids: CASSTDRANIQYF. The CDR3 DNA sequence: TGTGCCAGCAGCACGGACAGGGCGAACATTCAGTACTTC.

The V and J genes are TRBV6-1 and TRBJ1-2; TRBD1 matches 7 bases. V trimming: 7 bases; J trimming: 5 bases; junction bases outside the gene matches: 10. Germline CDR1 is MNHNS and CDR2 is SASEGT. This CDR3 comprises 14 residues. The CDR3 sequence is CASISDRAPYGYTF. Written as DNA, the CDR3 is TGTGCCAGCATCTCTGACAGGGCCCCTTATGGCTACACCTTC.

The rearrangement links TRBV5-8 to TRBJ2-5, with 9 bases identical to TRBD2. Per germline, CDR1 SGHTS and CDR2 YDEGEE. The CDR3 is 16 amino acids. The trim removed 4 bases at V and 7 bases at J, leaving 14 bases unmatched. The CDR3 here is CASSQILLAGIGTQYF. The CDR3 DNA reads TGTGCCAGCAGCCAAATATTGCTAGCGGGGATAGGGACCCAGTACTTC.

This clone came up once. The CDR3 reads CASSDRGPNSPLHF. In nucleotides, the CDR3 is TGTGCCAGCAGTGACCGGGGTCCAAATTCACCCCTCCACTTT. The V gene is TRBV2, the J gene TRBJ1-6; D uncertain. Germline CDR1 is SNHLY and CDR2 is FYNNEI. The CDR3 loop spans 14 amino acids. V shed 3 bases and J shed 7 bases, with 10 bases lying between them.

The CDR3 region has the DNA TGTGCCACCAGCAGAGAGGCTCAAGAGACCCAGTACTTC. Its protein product is CATSREAQETQYF. The chain employs TRBV15 and TRBJ2-5; D remains unclear. The germline V gene has CDR1 LNHNV and CDR2 YYDKDF (reference sequence). V dropped 0 bases and J dropped 2 bases, with 4 bases sitting between them. The CDR3 consists of 13 residues.

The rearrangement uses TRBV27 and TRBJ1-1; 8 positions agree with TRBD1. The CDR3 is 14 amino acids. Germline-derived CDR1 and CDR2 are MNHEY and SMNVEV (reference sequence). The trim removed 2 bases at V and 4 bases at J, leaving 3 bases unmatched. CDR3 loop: CASSLHRGATEAFF. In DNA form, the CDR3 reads TGTGCCAGCAGTTTACACAGGGGGGCCACTGAAGCTTTCTTT.

This CDR3 is CASMTLGGDAKNIQYF. The CDR3 DNA reads TGTGCCAGCATGACCCTCGGGGGGGACGCCAAAAACATTCAGTACTTC. The chain employs TRBV2 and TRBJ2-4; TRBD2 matches at 8 bases. Germline CDR1 SNHLY, CDR2 FYNNEI. This CDR3 is built from 16 residues. V dropped 7 bases and J dropped 1; count of bases not matched to a gene: 9. Drawing the rest from reference TRBV2 and TRBJ2-4, the complete variable domain is EPEVTQTPSHQVTQMGQEVILRCVPISNHLYFYWYRQILGQKVEFLVSFYNNEISEKSEIFDDQFSVERPDGSNFTLKIRSTKLEDSAMYFCASMTLGGDAKNIQYFGAGTRLSVL.

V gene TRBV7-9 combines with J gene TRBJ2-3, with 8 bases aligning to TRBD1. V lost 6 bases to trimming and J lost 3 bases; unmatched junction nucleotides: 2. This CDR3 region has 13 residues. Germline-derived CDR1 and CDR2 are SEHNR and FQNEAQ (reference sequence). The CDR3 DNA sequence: TGTGCCAGCAGGAGGACAGGGACAGATACGCAGTATTTT. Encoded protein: CASRRTGTDTQYF.

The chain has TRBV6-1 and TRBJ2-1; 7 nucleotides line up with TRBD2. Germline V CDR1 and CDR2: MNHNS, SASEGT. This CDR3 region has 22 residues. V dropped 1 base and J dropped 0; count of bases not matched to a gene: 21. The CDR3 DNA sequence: TGTGCCAGCAGTGAAGACAGATCGGAGGACGGGGGACTACCGAGCTCCTACAATGAGCAGTTCTTC. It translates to CASSEDRSEDGGLPSSYNEQFF.

The CDR3 loop reads CASRDRGPFNTEAFF. The CDR3 nucleotides read TGTGCCAGCAGAGACAGGGGACCCTTTAACACTGAAGCTTTCTTT. This rearrangement joins TRBV6-5 to TRBJ1-1; 8 bases match TRBD1. The CDR3 contains 15 residues. CDR1 is MNHEY and CDR2 is SVGAGI in the germline V gene. V lost 6 bases, J lost 2 bases, and 8 bases stayed unmatched.

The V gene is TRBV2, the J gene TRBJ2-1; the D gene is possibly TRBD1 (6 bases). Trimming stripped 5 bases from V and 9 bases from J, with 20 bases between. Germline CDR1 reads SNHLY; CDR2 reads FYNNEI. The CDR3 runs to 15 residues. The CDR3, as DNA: TGTGCCAGCAGTTTGACAGGAAAGGGTTCCGGTGAGCAGTTCTTC. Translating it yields CASSLTGKGSGEQFF. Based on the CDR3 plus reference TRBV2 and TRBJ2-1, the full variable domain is EPEVTQTPSHQVTQMGQEVILRCVPISNHLYFYWYRQILGQKVEFLVSFYNNEISEKSEIFDDQFSVERPDGSNFTLKIRSTKLEDSAMYFCASSLTGKGSGEQFFGPGTRLTVL.